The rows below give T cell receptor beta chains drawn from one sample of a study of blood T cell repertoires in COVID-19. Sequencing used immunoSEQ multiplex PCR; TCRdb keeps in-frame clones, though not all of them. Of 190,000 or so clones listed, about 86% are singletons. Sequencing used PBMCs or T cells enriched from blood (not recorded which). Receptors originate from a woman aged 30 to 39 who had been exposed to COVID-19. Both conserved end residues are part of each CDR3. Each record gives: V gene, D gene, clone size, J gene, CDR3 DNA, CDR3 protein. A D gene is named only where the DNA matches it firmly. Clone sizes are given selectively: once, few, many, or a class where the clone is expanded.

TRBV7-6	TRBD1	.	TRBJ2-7	TGTGCCAGCAGCCCGTTTCGGGACAGGGACAACGAGCAGTACTTC	CASSPFRDRDNEQYF
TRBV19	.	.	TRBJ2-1	TGTGCCAGTAGTATCACGCAGGCCAGCCCCTACAATGAGCAGTTCTTC	CASSITQASPYNEQFF
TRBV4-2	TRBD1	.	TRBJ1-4	TGTGCCAGCAGCCAAGGAGACAGGGGCAGTGAAAAACTGTTTTTT	CASSQGDRGSEKLFF
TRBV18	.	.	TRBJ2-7	TGTGCCAGCTCCCCGGCACAGGCAACCTACGAGCAGTACTTC	CASSPAQATYEQYF
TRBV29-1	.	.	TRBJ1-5	TGCAGCGTTGAACAGGCCCCGAATCAGCCCCAGCATTTT	CSVEQAPNQPQHF
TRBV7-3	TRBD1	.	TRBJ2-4	TGTGCCAGCAGCCCAGGGGGCGTAGCCAAAAACATTCAGTACTTC	CASSPGGVAKNIQYF
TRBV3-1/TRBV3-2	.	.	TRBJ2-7	TGTGCCAGCAGCCACAGGACGGGGACCTACGAGCAGTACTTC	CASSHRTGTYEQYF
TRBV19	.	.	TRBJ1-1	TGTGCCAGTAGCCATCAGGCGGGGCGGGGGAACACTGAAGCTTTCTTT	CASSHQAGRGNTEAFF
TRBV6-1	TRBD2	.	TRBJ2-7	TGTGCCAGCAGTGAGACTAGCGGGACTGTTTACGAGCAGTACTTC	CASSETSGTVYEQYF
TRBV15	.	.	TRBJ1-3	TGTGCCACAGGACAGCTCTCTGGAAACACCATATATTTT	CATGQLSGNTIYF
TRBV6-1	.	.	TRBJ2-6	TGTGCCAGCAGTGAAGTCAGGCCTGGGGCCAACGTCCTGACTTTC	CASSEVRPGANVLTF
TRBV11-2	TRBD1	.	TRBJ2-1	TGTGCCAGCAGCCCTACCATGAGACAGGGGGGCAATGAGCAGTTCTTC	CASSPTMRQGGNEQFF
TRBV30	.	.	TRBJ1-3	TGTGCCTGGAGACAACCTGGAAACACCATATATTTT	CAWRQPGNTIYF
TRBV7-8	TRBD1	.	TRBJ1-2	TGTGCCAGCAGCTTGGGGTCAGGGGGACAGGTCTATGGCTACACCTTC	CASSLGSGGQVYGYTF
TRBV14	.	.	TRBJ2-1	TGTGCCAGCAGCCAAGGGGGCGGACCTTACTCCTACAATGAGCAGTTCTTC	CASSQGGGPYSYNEQFF
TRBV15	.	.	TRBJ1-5	TGTGCCACCGGTTCTAATAGCAATCAGCCCCAGCATTTT	CATGSNSNQPQHF
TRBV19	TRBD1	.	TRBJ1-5	TGTGCCAGCCGACGGACAGGGGCGATCTCTAGCAATCAGCCCCAGCATTTT	CASRRTGAISSNQPQHF
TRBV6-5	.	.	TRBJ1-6	TGTGCCAGCAGTTACAGAGGTGGGAATTCACCCCTCCACTTT	CASSYRGGNSPLHF
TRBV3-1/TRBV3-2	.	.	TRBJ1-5	TGTGCCAGCAGCCCACCCCAGGGACAGCCCCAGCATTTT	CASSPPQGQPQHF
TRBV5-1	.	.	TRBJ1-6	TGCGCCAGCAGTTGGATAGGAGACTCCTATAATTCACCCCTCCACTTT	CASSWIGDSYNSPLHF
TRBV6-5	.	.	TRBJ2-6	TGTGCCAGCAGTTCCCCGAGGAGCTCTGGGGCCAACGTCCTGACTTTC	CASSSPRSSGANVLTF
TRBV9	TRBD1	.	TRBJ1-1	TGTGCCAGCAGCGTAGGTCAGGGGGCCTCTGAAGCTTTCTTT	CASSVGQGASEAFF
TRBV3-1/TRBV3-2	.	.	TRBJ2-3	TGTGCCAGCAGCCATCGGGCGGACAGACAGTATTTT	CASSHRADRQYF
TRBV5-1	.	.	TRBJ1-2	TGCGCCAGCAGCACTGGGGCCGCTAACTATGGCTACACCTTC	CASSTGAANYGYTF
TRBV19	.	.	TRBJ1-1	TGTGCCAGTAAAGAGGGGGAGAACACTGAAGCTTTCTTT	CASKEGENTEAFF
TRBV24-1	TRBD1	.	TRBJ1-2	TGTGCCACCAGTGACCCCGGGACAGGGGAGTGGAGGGGTAACTATGGCTACACCTTC	CATSDPGTGEWRGNYGYTF
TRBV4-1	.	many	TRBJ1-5	TGCGCCAGCAGCCAAGAGGCGCCCGCCGGGGGTGGCAATCAGCCCCAGCATTTT	CASSQEAPAGGGNQPQHF
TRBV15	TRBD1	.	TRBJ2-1	TGTGCCACCAGCCGAACTACAGGGGGGATCGGCAATGAGCAGTTCTTC	CATSRTTGGIGNEQFF
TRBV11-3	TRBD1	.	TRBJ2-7	TGTGCCAGCAGCCCGCGGGACAGGGGGTACGAGCAGTACTTC	CASSPRDRGYEQYF
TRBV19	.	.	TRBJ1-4	TGTGCCAGTAGTATGGGCAGGCCCACTGAGGGACTGTTTTTT	CASSMGRPTEGLFF
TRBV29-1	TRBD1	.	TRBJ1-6	TGCAGCGTTCGACAGGGGTTGTGGTCACCCCTCCACTTT	CSVRQGLWSPLHF
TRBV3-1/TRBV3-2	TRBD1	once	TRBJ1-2	TGTGCCAGCAGCCAAGAGGGGACAGTCGGCGGCTACACCTTC	CASSQEGTVGGYTF
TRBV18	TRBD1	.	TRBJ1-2	TGTGCCAGCTCACCTCAGGGGGACTATGGCTACACCTTC	CASSPQGDYGYTF
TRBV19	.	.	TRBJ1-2	TGTGCCACTCGACAGTTGGAAACCTATGGCTACACCTTC	CATRQLETYGYTF
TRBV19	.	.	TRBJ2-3	TGTGCCAGTAGTATAGGGGGGGAAGCAGATACGCAGTATTTT	CASSIGGEADTQYF
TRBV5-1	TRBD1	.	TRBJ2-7	TGCGCCAGCAGCTTGGGCTCAGGGGGTGTCAACGAGCAGTACTTC	CASSLGSGGVNEQYF
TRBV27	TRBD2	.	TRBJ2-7	TGTGCCAGCAGTCCGCCCGCCAGCGGGGGGGACCGCGAGCAGTACTTC	CASSPPASGGDREQYF
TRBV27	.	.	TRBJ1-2	TGTGCCAGCAGTCCCACAGGGCGAGGATATGGCTACACCTTC	CASSPTGRGYGYTF
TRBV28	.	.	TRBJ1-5	TGTGCCAGCAGACCCTTAGACAGGCTTAAGGGGCAGCCCCAGCATTTT	CASRPLDRLKGQPQHF
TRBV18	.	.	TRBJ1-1	TGTGCCAGCTTCCCGGGGGGGGACACTGAAGCTTTCTTT	CASFPGGDTEAFF
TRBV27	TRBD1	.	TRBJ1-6	TGTGCCAGCAAGCGGACAGGCCTCTTCTATAATTCACCCCTCCACTTT	CASKRTGLFYNSPLHF